Below are 29 T cell receptor beta chains sequenced from a single sample in a study of blood T cell repertoires in COVID-19. Here immunoSEQ multiplex PCR was the method, and the copy in TCRdb shows in-frame clones only, minus some. This table has around 150,000 clones, approximately 93% appearing once. Sequencing was done on a sample of peripheral blood. These receptors all stem from a woman aged 55-75 years with COVID-19, enrolled during active disease.

This chain connects TRBV5-5 to TRBJ1-1; weak D call: TRBD1 (6 bases). The CDR3 has 16 amino acids. The germline V and J ends were trimmed by 3 bases and 1 base, with 16 bases remaining between them. Germline V gene lookup returns CDR1 SGHKS and CDR2 YYEKEE (reference sequence). The CDR3 DNA is TGTGCCAGCAGCTCCCTTTCAGGGGTCTCGAACACTGAAGCTTTCTTT. Its protein product is CASSSLSGVSNTEAFF.

The chain recombines TRBV27 with TRBJ1-6; D unresolved. This CDR3 has 14 amino acids. V gave up 5 bases and J gave up 3 bases, with 8 bases separating them. Germline CDR1 and CDR2: MNHEY and SMNVEV (reference sequence). Written as DNA, the CDR3 is TGTGCCAGCAGTCTCCCCCTCTATAATTCACCCCTCCACTTT. Its protein product is CASSLPLYNSPLHF.

The chain recombines TRBV6-6 with TRBJ1-1, with D maybe TRBD1 (5 bases). The ends were cut back, 0 bases at V and 5 bases at J, with 10 bases in the middle. CDR3 length: 14 amino acids. From germline, CDR1 is MNHNY and CDR2 SVGAGI (reference sequence). CDR3 bases: TGTGCCAGCAGTTACTCCTCAGGGAGGACTGAAGCTTTCTTT. Its protein product is CASSYSSGRTEAFF.

This clone was seen only once. The V gene is TRBV27, the J gene TRBJ2-5; D is uncertain. The ends were cut back, 5 bases at V and 3 bases at J, with 13 bases in the middle. Germline assignment: CDR1 MNHEY and CDR2 SMNVEV (reference sequence). The CDR3 runs 14 residues. Written as DNA, the CDR3 is TGTGCCAGCAGTGCCTTCTCTAGGAAAGAGACCCAGTACTTC. This sequence encodes CASSAFSRKETQYF.

The chain employs TRBV5-8 and TRBJ2-3; a possible D gene is TRBD1 (6 bases). CDR1 is SGHTS and CDR2 is YDEGEE in the germline V gene. The CDR3 is made up of 14 amino acids. The V gene lost 3 bases and the J gene lost 5 bases, with 13 bases spanning the gap. The CDR3 loop reads CASSYRARGDTQYF. Written as DNA, the CDR3 is TGTGCCAGCAGCTACAGGGCAAGGGGAGATACGCAGTATTTT.

The chain couples TRBV11-1 to TRBJ2-2; 10 bases are a match to TRBD1. Germline V gene lookup returns CDR1 SGHAT and CDR2 FQDESV (reference sequence). CDR3 length equals 16 residues. With V trimmed by 5 bases and J by 5 bases, 8 bases remained unmatched. DNA for the CDR3: TGTGCCAGCAGCCCCCGGACAGGGGGAAGTACCGGGGAGCTGTTTTTT. It specifies CASSPRTGGSTGELFF. Looking up the rest from reference TRBV11-1 and TRBJ2-2 gives the full variable domain: EAEVAQSPRYKITEKSQAVAFWCDPISGHATLYWYRQILGQGPELLVQFQDESVVDDSQLPKDRFSAERLKGVDSTLKIQPAELGDSAMYLCASSPRTGGSTGELFFGEGSRLTVL.

The chain couples TRBV19 to TRBJ1-2; TRBD1 agrees at 8 bases. Germline V gene sequence: CDR1 LNHDA, CDR2 SQIVND (reference sequence). V shed 4 bases and J 4 bases; nucleotides not matched to a gene: 5. The CDR3 has 14 amino acids. The CDR3 sequence is CASSNTGGSYGYTF. In DNA form, the CDR3 reads TGTGCCAGTAGTAATACAGGGGGGTCCTATGGCTACACCTTC.

The rearrangement joins TRBV6-4 to TRBJ1-4; 7 positions agree with TRBD1. The CDR3 spans 14 residues. Germline CDR1 MRHNA, CDR2 SNTAGT. J lost 13 bases, V lost 6 bases, and 14 bases had no gene match. In DNA form, the CDR3 reads TGTGCCAGCAGGTACCTGACAGGGAGGCATGGACTGTTTTTT. Its translation: CASRYLTGRHGLFF.

The chain uses TRBV11-1 and TRBJ2-1, with 14 positions matching TRBD2. Trimming took 6 bases from V and 9 from J; bases not matched to a gene: 10. The germline V gene encodes CDR1 SGHAT and CDR2 FQDESV (reference sequence). This CDR3 comprises 16 residues. CDR3 amino acids: CASRLRTSGGYGEQFF. CDR3 DNA: TGTGCCAGCAGACTAAGGACTAGCGGGGGGTATGGTGAGCAGTTCTTC.

V and J are TRBV6-5 and TRBJ2-1; D is unclear. The ends were cut back, 5 bases at V and 9 bases at J, with 8 bases in the middle. The CDR3 loop spans 11 amino acids. CDR1 and CDR2 (germline): MNHEY, SVGAGI. CDR3 DNA: TGTGCCAGCAGTAGACTGCTTGAGCAGTTCTTC. This translates into CASSRLLEQFF.

With regard to this clone: Compared with germline, one end of the junction differs, possibly owing to a read error. This rearrangement joins TRBV6-5 to TRBJ1-4, with 8 bases lining up with TRBD1. Germline CDR1 and CDR2: MNHEY and SVGAGI. The CDR3 loop spans 13 amino acids. The CDR3 protein is CASTYRGNEKLFF. Here the CDR3 DNA reads TGTGCCAGCACTTACAGGGGGAATGAAAAACTGTTTTTT.

The genes are TRBV7-8 and TRBJ1-2; D might be TRBD1 (5 bases). This CDR3 spans 13 amino acids. Trimming shortened V by 0 bases and J by 3 bases, and 5 bases separated the two germline ends. From germline, CDR1 is SGHVS and CDR2 FQNEAQ. The CDR3 here is CASSLAGDYGYTF. The CDR3 DNA is TGTGCCAGCAGCTTAGCAGGGGACTATGGCTACACCTTC.

The chain uses TRBV7-2 and TRBJ1-4; 7 positions agree with TRBD1. With V trimmed by 4 bases and J by 4 bases, 3 bases remained unmatched. The CDR3 is made up of 14 amino acids. Germline V gene sequence: CDR1 SGHTA, CDR2 FQGNSA. The CDR3 DNA follows: TGTGCCAGCAGCTCCCGGGACAGTAATGAAAAACTGTTTTTT. Translated, it gives CASSSRDSNEKLFF.

The chain links TRBV29-1 to TRBJ1-2, with 7 bases fitting TRBD1. This CDR3 spans 14 amino acids. The germline V gene has CDR1 SQVTM and CDR2 ANQGSEA. The V segment lost 7 bases and the J segment 4 bases; nucleotides outside the gene matches: 12. The CDR3 reads CSGMGPGQTYGYTF. The CDR3 nucleotides are TGCAGCGGTATGGGCCCGGGACAGACCTATGGCTACACCTTC.

The rearrangement links TRBV24-1 to TRBJ2-5; D perhaps matches TRBD1 (6 bases). V was shortened by 4 bases and J by 5 bases, with 16 bases between the two germline ends. The V gene's germline CDR1 is KGHDR and CDR2 SFDVKD. The CDR3 covers 15 residues. The CDR3 is CATSDPKQGSETQYF. The CDR3 bases are TGTGCCACCAGTGACCCCAAACAGGGTTCCGAGACCCAGTACTTC.

In its sample, this clone was seen once. V and J are TRBV5-4 and TRBJ1-6; no firm D call. Trimming pared 3 bases from V and 5 bases from J, leaving 15 bases between. This CDR3 spans 16 amino acids. Germline V lookup: CDR1 SGHNT, CDR2 YYREEE (reference sequence). CDR3 sequence reads: CASSSFPAVDNSPLHF. CDR3 sequence (DNA): TGTGCCAGCAGCTCTTTTCCTGCAGTCGATAATTCACCCCTCCACTTT.

The chain joins TRBV5-1 to TRBJ1-3; 7 bases are a match to TRBD1. Looked up from germline, CDR1 is SGHRS and CDR2 is YFSETQ. This CDR3 is 14 amino acids long. With 4 bases clipped from V and 4 bases from J, the junction kept 5 bases outside the gene matches. CDR3 in amino acids: CASSPGTEGNTIYF. The CDR3 bases are TGCGCCAGCAGCCCCGGGACAGAAGGAAACACCATATATTTT.

This chain uses TRBV7-8 with TRBJ2-1; TRBD2 might be the D (6 bases). The CDR3 contains 16 residues. Germline V gene sequence: CDR1 SGHVS, CDR2 FQNEAQ. Trimming cost V 4 bases and J 5 bases, with 18 bases left between them. The CDR3: CASSSFRDSEDNEQFF. CDR3 coding DNA: TGTGCCAGCAGCTCCTTCCGGGACTCAGAAGACAATGAGCAGTTCTTC.

This chain connects TRBV7-9 to TRBJ2-1, with D possibly matching TRBD1 (6 bases). The CDR3 extends over 14 amino acids. V was cut by 1 base and J by 8 bases, with 12 bases left in between. CDR1 is SEHNR, CDR2 FQNEAQ, per germline (reference sequence). The CDR3 DNA reads as TGTGCCAGCAGCTTAGGTCAGGGGTGGGATGAGCAGTTCTTC. Translated: CASSLGQGWDEQFF.

In the case of this clone: Other DNA sequences of this sample code for an identical CDR3. The genes are TRBV18 and TRBJ2-7, with D possibly being TRBD1 (5 bases). V was clipped by 3 bases and J by 3 bases, with 6 bases between them. This CDR3 is 12 amino acids long. In germline, CDR1 is KGHSH, CDR2 LQKENI. This CDR3 is CASSPDSYEQYF. CDR3 DNA: TGTGCCAGCTCACCCGACAGCTACGAGCAGTACTTC.

This clone was recorded once. This sequence joins TRBV6-2 or TRBV6-3 and TRBJ2-5; 7 bases map to TRBD2. V dropped 5 bases and J dropped 5; count of bases not matched to a gene: 17. The CDR3 contains 17 residues. Germline lookup yields CDR1 MNHEY and CDR2 SVGEGT. The CDR3 bases are TGTGCCAGCAGTCCCGGACTAGGGGCGGTGGGCCCGGAGACCCAGTACTTC. Amino acids: CASSPGLGAVGPETQYF.

On this clone: Distinct nucleotide sequences in the sample also encode this CDR3. J is TRBJ1-2 and V is TRBV7-9, with 7 bases aligning to TRBD1. The CDR3 totals 14 residues. CDR1 and CDR2 (germline): SEHNR, FQNEAQ (reference sequence). V lost 3 bases and J lost 3; bases outside the gene matches: 4. The CDR3 region has the DNA TGTGCCAGCAGCTTGAACAGGGGTGACTATGGCTACACCTTC. It yields the protein CASSLNRGDYGYTF.

The chain combines TRBV27 with TRBJ2-1, with 10 nucleotides matching TRBD1. Trimming at V came to 5 bases and at J to 4 bases, leaving 5 bases not matched to a gene. The CDR3 is 15 residues long. The germline CDR1 and CDR2 sequences are MNHEY and SMNVEV (reference sequence). DNA of the CDR3: TGTGCCAGCAGTCCCGGACAGGGGGTTTACAATGAGCAGTTCTTC. Its protein product is CASSPGQGVYNEQFF.

The chain joins TRBV4-3 to TRBJ1-1; no definite D call. Deletions cut 0 bases from V and 8 bases from J, with 13 bases between. CDR1 is LGHNA and CDR2 is YSLEER in the germline V gene. This CDR3 is built from 14 residues. CDR3 sequence reads: CASSQDHPGGEAFF. CDR3 coding DNA: TGCGCCAGCAGCCAAGATCACCCCGGAGGGGAAGCTTTCTTT.

Written as DNA, the CDR3 is TGTGCCAGCAGTTCCGGGACTAGCGGGACAGATACGCAGTATTTT. As protein: CASSSGTSGTDTQYF. The chain joins TRBV6-2 or TRBV6-3 to TRBJ2-3; 12 positions agree with TRBD2. This CDR3 contains 15 residues. From germline, CDR1 is MNHEY and CDR2 SVGEGT. Trimming removed 4 bases from V and 3 bases from J; junction bases left unmatched: 2.

The chain joins TRBV6-2 or TRBV6-3 to TRBJ1-2, with TRBD1 identical over 8 bases. The germline V gene has CDR1 MNHEY and CDR2 SVGEGT. V shed 2 bases and J 4 bases; nucleotides not matched to a gene: 6. The CDR3 has 15 amino acids. This chain's CDR3 is CASSYGQGLSYGYTF. The CDR3 coding sequence is TGTGCCAGCAGTTACGGACAGGGTTTGAGCTATGGCTACACCTTC.

The chain is built from TRBV18 and TRBJ2-2, with 9 bases fitting TRBD1. Trimming at V came to 3 bases and at J to 1 base, leaving 6 bases not matched to a gene. The CDR3 covers 17 residues. Germline V gene data show CDR1 as KGHSH and CDR2 as LQKENI. The CDR3 loop is CASSPGGTGRNTGELFF. DNA for the CDR3: TGTGCCAGCTCACCCGGCGGGACAGGGCGGAACACCGGGGAGCTGTTTTTT.

This rearrangement joins TRBV6-6 to TRBJ1-1, with D perhaps TRBD1 (6 bases). Trimming removed 2 bases at V and 1 base at J, with 8 bases between. The CDR3 runs to 14 residues. Germline V gene data show CDR1 as MNHNY and CDR2 as SVGAGI (reference sequence). The CDR3 nucleotides are TGTGCCAGCAGTTACCCACAGGGGAACACTGAAGCTTTCTTT. Translating gives CASSYPQGNTEAFF.

This chain connects TRBV5-4 to TRBJ1-2; D remains unclear. Germline V gene data show CDR1 as SGHNT and CDR2 as YYREEE (reference sequence). This CDR3 comprises 13 residues. Trimming stripped 2 bases from V and 4 bases from J, with 9 bases between. The CDR3: CASSLEGPYGYTF. The CDR3 region has the DNA TGTGCCAGCAGCTTAGAGGGTCCCTATGGCTACACCTTC.